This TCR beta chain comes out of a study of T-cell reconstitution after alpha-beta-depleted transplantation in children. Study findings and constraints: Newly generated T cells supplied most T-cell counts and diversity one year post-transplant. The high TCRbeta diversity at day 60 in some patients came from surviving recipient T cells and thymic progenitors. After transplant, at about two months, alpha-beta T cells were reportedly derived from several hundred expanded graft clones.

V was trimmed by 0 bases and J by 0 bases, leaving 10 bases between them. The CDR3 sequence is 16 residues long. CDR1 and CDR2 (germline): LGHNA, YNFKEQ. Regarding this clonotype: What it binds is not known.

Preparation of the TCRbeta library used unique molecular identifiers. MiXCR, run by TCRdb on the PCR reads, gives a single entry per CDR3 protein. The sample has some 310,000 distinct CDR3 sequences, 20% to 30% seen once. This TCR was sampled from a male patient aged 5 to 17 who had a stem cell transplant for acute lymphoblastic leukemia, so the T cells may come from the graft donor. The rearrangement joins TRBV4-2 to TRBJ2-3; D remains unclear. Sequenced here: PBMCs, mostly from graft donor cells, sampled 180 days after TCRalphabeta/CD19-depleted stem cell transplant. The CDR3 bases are TGTGCCAGCAGCCAAGAAATCAAGTACAGCACAGATACGCAGTATTTT. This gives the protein CASSQEIKYSTDTQYF.